This is a list of T cell receptor beta chains from one sample in a study of blood T cell repertoires in COVID-19. Repertoires were generated with immunoSEQ multiplex PCR, while TCRdb's copy carries only in-frame clones and drops some. The sample holds over 200,000 clones; 88% are singletons and the top ten take around 1.5%. The sample consisted of peripheral blood. The source is a man aged 18 to 29 with active or convalescent COVID-19. Each CDR3 is given with its conserved first and last residue. Some rows mark clone size as missing; the rest say once, few, many or name a class of expanded clone.

clone size: NA; V gene: TRBV30; J gene: TRBJ1-2; CDR3 protein: CAWSVGITGTGYYGYTF
clone size: NA; V gene: TRBV19; J gene: TRBJ2-1; CDR3 protein: CASSTRPGGRGNEQFF
clone size: NA; V gene: TRBV27; J gene: TRBJ2-3; CDR3 protein: CASSLGGPWADTQYF
clone size: NA; V gene: TRBV4-1; J gene: TRBJ2-5; CDR3 protein: CASSQGLSGVQETQYF
clone size: NA; V gene: TRBV6-2/TRBV6-3; J gene: TRBJ1-2; CDR3 protein: CASSQAANYGYTF
clone size: NA; V gene: TRBV4-3; J gene: TRBJ1-4; CDR3 protein: CASSLTGLLNEKLFF
clone size: once; V gene: TRBV7-6; J gene: TRBJ1-1; CDR3 protein: CASSFLGVGVLNTEAFF
clone size: NA; V gene: TRBV28; J gene: TRBJ2-7; CDR3 protein: CASSLKGGAYEQYF
clone size: once; V gene: TRBV30; J gene: TRBJ2-7; CDR3 protein: CAWGTAYEQYF
clone size: NA; V gene: TRBV14; J gene: TRBJ2-1; CDR3 protein: CASSQERRMSSYNEQFF
clone size: NA; V gene: TRBV7-6; J gene: TRBJ2-1; CDR3 protein: CASSESGSSYNEQFF
clone size: NA; V gene: TRBV11-2; J gene: TRBJ1-2; CDR3 protein: CASSLEPGNYGYTF
clone size: NA; V gene: TRBV4-2; J gene: TRBJ1-3; CDR3 protein: CASSQDSSGNTIYF
clone size: NA; V gene: TRBV6-5; J gene: TRBJ1-1; CDR3 protein: CASSYEQGGTEAFF
clone size: NA; V gene: TRBV19; J gene: TRBJ2-1; CDR3 protein: CASQDRGKINEQFF
clone size: NA; V gene: TRBV6-5; J gene: TRBJ1-4; CDR3 protein: CASRPRTSGEKLFF
clone size: NA; V gene: TRBV7-8; J gene: TRBJ2-5; CDR3 protein: CASSQDRQETQYF
clone size: NA; V gene: TRBV6-5; J gene: TRBJ1-1; CDR3 protein: CASSYSRGRVRAFF
clone size: NA; V gene: TRBV19; J gene: TRBJ2-4; CDR3 protein: CATRAGEGFRNIQYF
clone size: NA; V gene: TRBV7-3; J gene: TRBJ2-1; CDR3 protein: CASSPLAGGEIGQFF
clone size: NA; V gene: TRBV19; J gene: TRBJ1-5; CDR3 protein: CASSITPRGEGGNQPQHF
clone size: NA; V gene: TRBV11-2; J gene: TRBJ2-5; CDR3 protein: CASASLALGETQYF
clone size: once; V gene: TRBV2; J gene: TRBJ2-3; CDR3 protein: CASKKSPGAGTDTQYF
clone size: NA; V gene: TRBV3-1/TRBV3-2; J gene: TRBJ1-2; CDR3 protein: CASSQDFTGGYGYTF
clone size: NA; V gene: TRBV14; J gene: TRBJ1-2; CDR3 protein: CASSPRRGGEYGYTF
clone size: few; V gene: TRBV14; J gene: TRBJ1-1; CDR3 protein: CASSQDGRGTEAFF
clone size: once; V gene: TRBV10-1; J gene: TRBJ1-1; CDR3 protein: CASSESGSTEAFF
clone size: NA; V gene: TRBV20-1; J gene: TRBJ2-7; CDR3 protein: CSASDQGDPKYEQYF
clone size: NA; V gene: TRBV3-1/TRBV3-2; J gene: TRBJ2-7; CDR3 protein: CASSQDLLSGSEQYF
clone size: NA; V gene: TRBV18; J gene: TRBJ1-5; CDR3 protein: CASSSLGQGAQPQHF
clone size: once; V gene: TRBV28; J gene: TRBJ1-1; CDR3 protein: CASSLSLTALNTEAFF
clone size: NA; V gene: TRBV12-3/TRBV12-4; J gene: TRBJ1-1; CDR3 protein: CASSLTGNTEAFF
clone size: NA; V gene: TRBV6-6; J gene: TRBJ1-6; CDR3 protein: CASSFPQGDNSPLHF
clone size: once; V gene: TRBV4-2; J gene: TRBJ2-7; CDR3 protein: CASSQGVPTSGGSYEQYF
clone size: NA; V gene: TRBV2; J gene: TRBJ1-6; CDR3 protein: CASWGQVNSPLHF
clone size: NA; V gene: TRBV30; J gene: TRBJ2-1; CDR3 protein: CAWSGTGNEQFF
clone size: NA; V gene: TRBV30; J gene: TRBJ2-7; CDR3 protein: CAWSRVSGRLNEQYF
clone size: NA; V gene: TRBV28; J gene: TRBJ2-6; CDR3 protein: CASSSLGLAGVSGANVLTF
clone size: NA; V gene: TRBV24-1; J gene: TRBJ2-3; CDR3 protein: CAIMAGPRGVVDTQYF
clone size: NA; V gene: TRBV27; J gene: TRBJ1-6; CDR3 protein: CASSGRRFSPLHF
clone size: NA; V gene: TRBV19; J gene: TRBJ2-7; CDR3 protein: CASSIGGQGLKNEQYF
clone size: NA; V gene: TRBV7-9; J gene: TRBJ1-4; CDR3 protein: CASSIPHGTDWEKLFF
clone size: NA; V gene: TRBV2; J gene: TRBJ2-7; CDR3 protein: CARERPSGSEQYF
clone size: once; V gene: TRBV20-1; J gene: TRBJ1-6; CDR3 protein: CSALAALALHF